Included here is one T cell receptor beta chain sequence, with context. Antigen unknown. The sample comes from a study of cytomegalovirus exposure and HLA in healthy donors. Looking at the study overall: Most genotyped donors, 81% of roughly 400, had Caucasian-associated genetic ancestry.

Trimming pared 0 bases from V and 6 bases from J, leaving 9 bases between. The CDR3 runs to 14 residues. The germline CDR1 and CDR2 sequences are SGHRS and YFSETQ. Findings and caveats of the study: Segments of the TCR beta V type were, in most cases, productive about 87% or about 30% of the time in an earlier analysis.

PCR involved 60 Vbeta and 13 Jbeta primers. Sequenced by immunoSEQ multiplex PCR; TCRdb stores in-frame clones only, minus some. The sample records some 150,000 clones, 60% to 80% being singletons. The sequenced material came from PBMCs. The receptor's source is a man aged 40-49 years in good health and CMV-seronegative. The V gene is TRBV5-1, the J gene TRBJ2-2; D is perhaps TRBD2 (6 bases). The CDR3 DNA follows: TGCGCCAGCAGCTTGGTGGCGGGGCCCGGGGAGCTGTTTTTT. It yields the protein CASSLVAGPGELFF.